This is a list of T cell receptor beta chains from one sample in a study of post-analysis software for immune sequencing data. TCRdb analysed the PCR reads with MiXCR anew, one entry per CDR3 protein. Among 250,000 to 300,000 distinct CDR3 sequences listed, 36% were seen once. The material sequenced was blood. Receptors originate from a girl under 18 with multiple sclerosis. The CDR3 runs from the conserved cysteine through the conserved F or W. Each record gives: J gene, V gene, D gene, CDR3 length, clone size, CDR3 protein, CDR3 DNA. D genes are given only for firm matches. Size is stated for part of the rows, as once, few or many counts, or as a class when the clone is expanded.

>TRBJ2-3|TRBV28|TRBD1|14|many
CASSLQGADLTQYF
TGTGCCAGCAGTTTACAGGGGGCTGATCTCACGCAGTATTTT
>TRBJ2-7|TRBV7-3|NA|12|NA
CASSPPFGEQYF
TGTGCCAGCAGCCCTCCTTTCGGGGAGCAGTACTTC
>TRBJ2-3|TRBV20-1|TRBD2|15|once
CSAGAGLVGPDTQYF
TGCAGTGCGGGGGCGGGACTAGTGGGACCAGATACGCAGTATTTT
>TRBJ1-1|TRBV20-1|TRBD1|17|NA
CSARVTGGLIGSTEAFF
TGCAGTGCTAGAGTAACAGGGGGGTTGATAGGAAGCACTGAAGCTTTCTTT
>TRBJ2-5|TRBV20-1|NA|14|many
CSARGASPRETQYF
TGCAGTGCTAGAGGGGCTAGCCCCCGCGAGACCCAGTACTTC
>TRBJ2-7|TRBV4-1|NA|15|NA
CASSQGGSTGREQYF
TGCGCCAGCAGCCAAGGAGGTTCAACAGGCCGCGAGCAGTACTTC
>TRBJ2-2|TRBV28|NA|15|NA
CASSTGRGRTGELFF
TGTGCCAGCAGCACAGGGCGCGGGCGGACCGGGGAGCTGTTTTTT
>TRBJ1-1|TRBV20-1|NA|13|NA
CSAYPEAGSEAFF
TGCAGTGCTTACCCCGAGGCCGGATCTGAAGCTTTCTTT
>TRBJ2-7|TRBV2|TRBD2|13|NA
CASGTSGYNEQYF
TGTGCCAGCGGGACTAGCGGGTACAATGAGCAGTACTTC
>TRBJ1-5|TRBV10-3|NA|12|NA
CAISEGNQPQHF
TGTGCCATCAGTGAGGGCAATCAGCCCCAGCATTTT
>TRBJ2-1|TRBV20-1|TRBD2|17|NA
CSASGLAGAGAYNEQFF
TGCAGTGCCAGTGGGCTAGCGGGAGCGGGGGCCTACAATGAGCAGTTCTTC
>TRBJ2-7|TRBV6-5|NA|15|NA
CASSYSQESSYEQYF
TGTGCCAGCAGTTATTCGCAGGAGAGCTCCTACGAGCAGTACTTC
>TRBJ1-5|TRBV4-1|NA|19|many
CASSQVAPTGALSNQPQHF
TGCGCCAGCAGCCAAGTGGCCCCGACAGGAGCCTTAAGCAATCAGCCCCAGCATTTT
>TRBJ2-5|TRBV27|TRBD1|14|NA
CASSLLGGGGAQYF
TGTGCCAGCAGTCTACTAGGGGGCGGTGGTGCCCAGTACTTC
>TRBJ2-4|TRBV12-3/TRBV12-4|NA|13|NA
CASTLLERDIQYF
TGTGCCAGCACCCTTTTGGAGCGTGACATTCAGTACTTC
>TRBJ2-1|TRBV29-1|TRBD2|16|many
CSVGGGGTFTYNEQFF
TGCAGCGTTGGTGGGGGAGGGACGTTCACCTACAATGAGCAGTTCTTC
>TRBJ2-1|TRBV28|NA|12|many
CASSSFKGEQFF
TGTGCCAGCAGTTCCTTTAAGGGGGAGCAGTTCTTC
>TRBJ2-7|TRBV12-3/TRBV12-4|TRBD1|13|many
CASSRGTGYEQYF
TGTGCCAGCAGCCGCGGGACAGGCTACGAGCAGTACTTC
>TRBJ1-2|TRBV2|NA|12|NA
CASSGQEYGYTF
TGTGCCAGCAGTGGACAGGAGTATGGCTACACCTTC
>TRBJ1-5|TRBV20-1|NA|15|many
CSAGMGGQGYQPQHF
TGCAGTGCTGGCATGGGGGGACAAGGGTATCAGCCCCAGCATTTT
>TRBJ1-2|TRBV11-2|NA|13|many
CASSTPGHYGYTF
TGTGCCAGCAGCACCCCCGGCCACTATGGCTACACCTTC
>TRBJ2-5|TRBV6-6|NA|13|many
CASSYKDVETQYF
TGTGCCAGCAGTTACAAGGACGTGGAGACCCAGTACTTC
>TRBJ1-2|TRBV6-5|NA|13|many
CASTRGGNYGYTF
TGTGCCAGCACACGAGGGGGTAACTATGGCTACACCTTC
>TRBJ2-1|TRBV7-2|TRBD2|19|NA
CASSLETSGGLNSYNEQFF
TGTGCCAGCAGCTTAGAGACTAGCGGGGGCCTCAACTCCTACAATGAGCAGTTCTTC
>TRBJ1-5|TRBV12-3/TRBV12-4|TRBD1|15|NA
CASSFGLQGVQPQHF
TGTGCCAGCAGTTTCGGTCTTCAGGGGGTTCAGCCCCAGCATTTT
>TRBJ2-5|TRBV20-1|TRBD2|18|many
CSAPQEEGLAGVGETQYF
TGCAGTGCTCCTCAGGAGGAGGGACTAGCGGGAGTGGGGGAGACCCAGTACTTC
>TRBJ1-1|TRBV19|NA|14|NA
CASSKQVPNTEAFF
TGTGCCAGTAGTAAACAGGTCCCGAACACTGAAGCTTTCTTT
>TRBJ2-1|TRBV19|TRBD1|14|NA
CASSRDRDQETQFF
TGTGCCAGTAGCCGGGACAGGGACCAAGAGACCCAGTTCTTC
>TRBJ2-3|TRBV7-2|NA|15|NA
CASSLAGHYTDTQYF
TGTGCCAGCAGCTTAGCGGGGCATTACACAGATACGCAGTATTTT
>TRBJ2-3|TRBV24-1|NA|14|many
CATSGTGLADTQYF
TGTGCCACCAGTGGAACAGGGTTAGCAGATACGCAGTATTTT
>TRBJ2-7|TRBV5-1|TRBD2|13|few
CASSTGGNNEQYF
TGCGCCAGCAGCACGGGGGGGAATAATGAGCAGTACTTC
>TRBJ1-6|TRBV9|NA|13|many
CASSVAVNSPLHF
TGTGCCAGCAGCGTAGCGGTCAATTCACCCCTCCACTTT
>TRBJ2-1|TRBV20-1|TRBD2|15|NA
CSAPYRGGSYNEQFF
TGCAGTGCCCCCTATCGGGGGGGCTCCTACAATGAGCAGTTCTTC
>TRBJ2-1|TRBV5-1|NA|13|NA
CASSFSGKETQFF
TGCGCCAGCAGCTTTAGCGGTAAAGAGACCCAGTTCTTC
>TRBJ2-7|TRBV13|NA|12|NA
CASSRPAAEQYF
TGTGCCAGCAGCCGCCCCGCCGCCGAGCAGTACTTC
>TRBJ2-7|TRBV15|NA|15|NA
CATSTERRSFYEQYF
TGTGCCACCAGCACAGAACGAAGGTCGTTCTACGAGCAGTACTTC
>TRBJ2-5|TRBV5-1|TRBD1|16|many
CASSLRGQKLQEIQYF
TGCGCCAGCAGCTTGAGGGGACAGAAACTGCAAGAGATCCAGTACTTC
>TRBJ2-1|TRBV5-1|NA|15|many
CASSLGGRENNEQFF
TGCGCCAGCAGCTTGGGTGGACGGGAGAACAATGAGCAGTTCTTC
>TRBJ2-1|TRBV7-2|NA|13|many
CASSLNGAGKQFF
TGTGCCAGCAGCTTAAACGGGGCCGGTAAGCAGTTCTTC
>TRBJ2-1|TRBV2|NA|16|many
CASSRIGRGQYNEQFF
TGTGCCAGCAGCCGGATCGGGCGGGGGCAATACAATGAGCAGTTCTTC
>TRBJ2-5|TRBV7-3|TRBD2|15|NA
CASSPGSGLQETQYF
TGTGCCAGCAGCCCCGGTAGCGGGCTTCAAGAGACCCAGTACTTC
>TRBJ2-3|TRBV7-2|TRBD2|17|many
CASSPLLWLAGTDTQYF
TGTGCCAGCAGCCCTCTTTTATGGCTAGCGGGGACAGATACGCAGTATTTT
>TRBJ2-1|TRBV28|TRBD1|16|many
CASSLPRQGARYEQFF
TGTGCCAGCAGTTTACCAAGACAGGGGGCGCGTTATGAGCAGTTCTTC
>TRBJ2-7|TRBV7-9|NA|12|many
CASSPHSYEQYF
TGTGCCAGCAGCCCCCACTCCTACGAGCAGTACTTC
>TRBJ2-5|TRBV10-2|TRBD2|13|NA
CASRGGRRETQYF
TGCGCCAGCAGGGGAGGGAGGCGAGAGACCCAGTACTTC
>TRBJ2-3|TRBV12-3/TRBV12-4|TRBD2|15|many
CASSLLLAGTDTQYF
TGTGCCAGCAGTCTCCTACTAGCGGGGACAGATACGCAGTATTTT
>TRBJ2-5|TRBV24-1|NA|14|many
CATSDPLGSETQYF
TGTGCCACCAGTGATCCCCTAGGTAGCGAGACCCAGTACTTC
>TRBJ2-1|TRBV27|NA|13|many
CASSQGSYNEQFF
TGTGCCAGCAGCCAGGGGTCCTACAATGAGCAGTTCTTC
>TRBJ2-5|TRBV6-1|NA|13|many
CASSESEKETQYF
TGTGCCAGCAGTGAATCGGAGAAAGAGACCCAGTACTTC
>TRBJ1-6|TRBV28|TRBD1|16|many
CASSPAQGTYNSPLHF
TGTGCCAGCAGTCCGGCACAGGGGACCTATAATTCACCCCTCCACTTT
>TRBJ2-3|TRBV24-1|NA|14|many
CATQPPGAQDTQYF
TGTGCCACCCAGCCGCCAGGAGCACAAGATACGCAGTATTTT